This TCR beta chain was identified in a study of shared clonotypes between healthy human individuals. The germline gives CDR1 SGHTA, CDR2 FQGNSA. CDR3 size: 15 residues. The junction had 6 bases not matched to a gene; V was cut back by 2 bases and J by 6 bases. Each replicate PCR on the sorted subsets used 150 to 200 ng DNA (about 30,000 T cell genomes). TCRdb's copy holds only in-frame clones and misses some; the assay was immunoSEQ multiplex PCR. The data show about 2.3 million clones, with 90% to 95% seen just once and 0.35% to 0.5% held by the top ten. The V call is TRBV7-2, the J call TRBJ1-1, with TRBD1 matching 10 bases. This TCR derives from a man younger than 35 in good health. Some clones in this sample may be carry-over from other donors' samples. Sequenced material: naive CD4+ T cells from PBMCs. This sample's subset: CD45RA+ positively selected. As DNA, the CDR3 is TGTGCCAGCAGCTTACTGACAGGGGGCGCCGCTGAAGCTTTCTTT. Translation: CASSLLTGGAAEAFF.